Sequencing of this T cell receptor beta chain was carried out in a study of blood T cell repertoires in COVID-19 (dated by TCRdb to the early 2020s). Background on the whole study: Samples covering the acute and convalescent phases of COVID-19 were provided by collaborators in the United States, Italy and Spain. The prospective study material was composed of cDNA or gDNA derived from T cells, B-cell-depleted T cells, or PBMCs. Deeply sampled blood TCRbeta repertoires from subjects exposed to, actively infected with, or recovered from COVID-19 were included in the dataset. The repertoires were released in a freely available public database meant as a resource for research on the immune response to SARS-CoV-2. The samples were drawn from the first 160 participants of the ongoing ImmuneRACE study and from over 950 subjects provided by 6 global collaborators. Sample metadata almost always included a de-identified subject ID, COVID-19 status, age in years and sex. Where available, HLA class I and class II types were obtained from metadata supplied by the sample provider rather than from assay-based typing.

The CDR3 covers 13 residues, taking in both the cysteine and the phenylalanine. Just CDR3 DNA is preserved here, 39 bases in frame from base 1. V is reduced by 7 bases and J by 6 bases, leaving a spacing of 15 bases between them. Study-wide conclusions, independent of this receptor: Clinical and demographic metadata were provided uncurated, with the amount varying by source and participant.

TCRbeta CDR3 regions were amplified from genomic DNA by means of the immunoSEQ Assay, a bias-controlled multiplex PCR. For the original study's pipeline: The number of nucleated cells in each sample was estimated by amplification of reference gene primers within the assay. To quantify the absolute abundance of each unique TCRbeta CDR3 rearrangement, sequence reads were collapsed and filtered. For each sample, productive Simpson clonality was calculated as the square root of Simpson's diversity index across productive rearrangements. TCRdb stores this immuneACCESS table with in-frame sequences only. Part of the clones is absent; in the studies checked, under half of the shortfall reflects unresolved V genes, and no reason is known for the rest. The DNA gave D and trimming, while V, J and clone size come from that table. Across this sample there are 120,000 to 150,000 clones, with about four fifths seen only once. The ten biggest clones cover 6.5% to 8.5% of the sample.

As concerns this clone: The specificity of this receptor is unknown. No base qualities exist here, and no much larger clone lies one base off it.

Collaborating institutions collected whole blood in K2EDTA tubes following their own protocols. Collaborator samples were shipped for TCRbeta analysis as frozen whole blood, isolated PBMCs, or DNA extracted from either sample type. This sequence uses TRBV12-3 or TRBV12-4 and TRBJ1-2; the D gene cannot be resolved reliably. This receptor was identified in a human donor with acute or convalescent COVID-19. The donor label of this sample is uncertain. Material for sequencing was peripheral blood. The nucleotide sequence is given as TGTGCCAGCAAGAGCGGCGGGATCCATGGCTACACCTTC. Its coded protein is CASKSGGIHGYTF.